This T cell receptor (beta chain) was recorded in a study of blood T cell repertoires in COVID-19. Across the study: There were acute and convalescent COVID-19 samples, and they came from the United States, Italy and Spain. T cells, B-cell-depleted T cells, or PBMCs provided the cDNA or gDNA that served as material.

Authors' processing steps: By means of reference gene primer amplification, nucleated cell counts were estimated. The protocol was immunoSEQ multiplex PCR, while the TCRdb copy is restricted to in-frame clones and leaves out a portion. The V and J calls and clone size come from that table; D and trimming were worked out from the DNA. The repertoire holds more than 60,000 clones, with 90% as singletons. Germline CDR1 is SGHTA and CDR2 is FQGNSA. This CDR3 has 15 residues. The V gene end was trimmed by 3 bases and the J gene end by 5 bases; junction bases not matched to a gene: 4. The chain couples TRBV7-2 to TRBJ2-3; TRBD2 agrees at 11 bases. Source material: peripheral blood. This TCR was sampled from a woman aged 80 or over with active or convalescent COVID-19. In DNA, the CDR3 is TGTGCCAGCAGCTTGCATAGCGGGGGGGGAGATACGCAGTATTTT. Translating it yields CASSLHSGGGDTQYF.